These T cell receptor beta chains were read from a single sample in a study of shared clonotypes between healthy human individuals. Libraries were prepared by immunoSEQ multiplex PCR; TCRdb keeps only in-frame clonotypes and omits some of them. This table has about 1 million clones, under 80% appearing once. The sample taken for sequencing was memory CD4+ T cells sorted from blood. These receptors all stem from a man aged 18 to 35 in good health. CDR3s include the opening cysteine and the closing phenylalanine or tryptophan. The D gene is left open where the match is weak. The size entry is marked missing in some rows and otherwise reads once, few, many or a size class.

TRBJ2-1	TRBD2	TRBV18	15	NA	CASSPPGTRRNEQFF	TGTGCCAGCTCACCTCCCGGGACTAGACGGAATGAGCAGTTCTTC
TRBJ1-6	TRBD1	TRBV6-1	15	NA	CASSEARTGGSPLHF	TGTGCCAGCAGTGAAGCGCGGACAGGGGGCTCACCCCTCCACTTT
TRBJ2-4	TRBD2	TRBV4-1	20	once	CASSLIGLAGGPGAKNIQYF	TGCGCCAGCAGCCTCATCGGACTAGCGGGGGGGCCTGGAGCCAAAAACATTCAGTACTTC
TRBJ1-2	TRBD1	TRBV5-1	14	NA	CASSRDRENYGYTF	TGCGCCAGCAGCCGAGACAGGGAGAACTATGGCTACACCTTC
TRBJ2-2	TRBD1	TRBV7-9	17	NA	CASTTWRDRASSGELFF	TGTGCCAGCACCACCTGGAGAGACAGGGCTTCGTCCGGGGAGCTGTTTTTT
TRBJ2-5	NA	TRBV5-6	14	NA	CASSFPPGEETQYF	TGTGCCAGCAGCTTCCCCCCAGGGGAGGAGACCCAGTACTTC
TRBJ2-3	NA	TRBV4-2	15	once	CASSQGSFDSLTQYF	TGTGCCAGCAGCCAAGGAAGCTTCGACTCCCTTACGCAGTATTTT
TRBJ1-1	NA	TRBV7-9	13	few	CASSLEGDTEAFF	TGTGCCAGCAGCTTAGAAGGTGACACTGAAGCTTTCTTT
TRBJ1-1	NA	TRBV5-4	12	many	CASSRMNTEAFF	TGTGCCAGCAGCCGGATGAACACTGAAGCTTTCTTT
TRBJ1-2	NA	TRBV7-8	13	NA	CASSLRQGSGYTF	TGTGCCAGCAGCTTACGGCAGGGGAGTGGCTACACCTTC
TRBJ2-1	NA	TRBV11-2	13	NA	CASSLSTGEQQFF	TGTGCCAGCAGCTTAAGTACGGGCGAGCAGCAGTTCTTC
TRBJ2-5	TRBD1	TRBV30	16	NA	CASSYPGQGVQETQYF	TGTGCCTCTTCTTACCCGGGACAGGGGGTTCAAGAGACCCAGTACTTC
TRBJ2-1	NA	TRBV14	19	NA	CASSQEGTPLPSSYNEQFF	TGTGCCAGCAGCCAAGAAGGGACACCGCTCCCAAGCTCCTACAATGAGCAGTTCTTC
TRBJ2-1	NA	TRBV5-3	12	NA	CARSPLARGQFF	TGTGCCAGAAGCCCCCTGGCTCGGGGGCAGTTCTTC
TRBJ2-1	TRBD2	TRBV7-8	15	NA	CASSLSLAGNNEQFF	TGTGCCAGCAGCTTAAGCCTAGCGGGGAACAATGAGCAGTTCTTC
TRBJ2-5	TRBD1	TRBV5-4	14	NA	CASSPGQNQETQYF	TGTGCCAGCAGCCCGGGACAGAACCAAGAGACCCAGTACTTC
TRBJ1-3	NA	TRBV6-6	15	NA	CASSYGRRSGNTIYF	TGTGCCAGCAGTTACGGTCGGAGGTCTGGAAACACCATATATTTT
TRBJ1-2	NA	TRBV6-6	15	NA	CASSYSPIGGYGYTF	TGTGCCAGCAGTTATTCCCCGATAGGAGGCTATGGCTACACCTTC
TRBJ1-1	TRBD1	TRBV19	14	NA	CASCGRGRFTEAFF	TGTGCCAGTTGTGGTAGGGGGCGCTTCACTGAAGCTTTCTTT
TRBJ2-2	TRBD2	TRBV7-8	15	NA	CASSWGSGGSGELFF	TGTGCCAGCAGCTGGGGTAGCGGGGGCTCCGGGGAGCTGTTTTTT
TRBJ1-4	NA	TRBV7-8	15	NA	CASSLEGSLFGKLFF	TGTGCCAGCAGCTTAGAAGGGTCTTTATTTGGAAAACTGTTTTTT
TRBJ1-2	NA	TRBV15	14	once	CATSRPGTNYGYTF	TGTGCCACCAGCCGACCCGGTACGAACTATGGCTACACCTTC
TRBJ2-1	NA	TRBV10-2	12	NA	CASSSVANEQFF	TGCGCCAGCAGCTCGGTAGCGAATGAGCAGTTCTTC
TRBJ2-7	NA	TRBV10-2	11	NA	CASGPSYEQYF	TGCGCCAGCGGTCCCTCCTACGAGCAGTACTTC
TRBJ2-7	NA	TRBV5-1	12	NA	CASSDSSYEQYF	TGCGCCAGCAGTGATAGCTCCTACGAGCAGTACTTC
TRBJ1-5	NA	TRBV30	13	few	CAWRGARDQPQHF	TGTGCCTGGAGAGGCGCCCGCGACCAGCCCCAGCATTTT
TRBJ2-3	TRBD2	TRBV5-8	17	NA	CASSLAVAGTSTDTQYF	TGTGCCAGCAGCTTGGCGGTAGCGGGCACTAGCACAGATACGCAGTATTTT
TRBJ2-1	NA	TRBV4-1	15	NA	CASRSGKSSYNEQFF	TGCGCCAGCCGATCCGGGAAAAGCTCCTACAATGAGCAGTTCTTC
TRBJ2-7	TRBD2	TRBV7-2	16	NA	CASSLISGLAAYEQYF	TGTGCCAGCAGCTTGATATCAGGACTAGCGGCCTACGAGCAGTACTTC
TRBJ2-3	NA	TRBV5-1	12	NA	CASSWDTDTQYF	TGTGCCAGCAGCTGGGACACAGATACGCAGTATTTT
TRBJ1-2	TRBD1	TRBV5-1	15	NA	CASSVGTAANYGYTF	TGCGCCAGCAGCGTCGGGACAGCCGCAAACTATGGCTACACCTTC
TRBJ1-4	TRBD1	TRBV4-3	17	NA	CASSQVGTRQGGEKLFF	TGCGCCAGCAGCCAAGTAGGGACAAGACAGGGCGGTGAAAAACTGTTTTTT
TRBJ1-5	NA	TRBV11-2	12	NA	CASSSVDQPQHF	TGTGCCAGCAGCTCCGTAGATCAGCCCCAGCATTTT
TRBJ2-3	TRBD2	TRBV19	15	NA	CASSLMGLVRDTQYF	TGTGCCAGTAGTCTCATGGGACTAGTACGAGATACGCAGTATTTT
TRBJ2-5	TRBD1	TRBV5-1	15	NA	CASSHLTGDQETQYF	TGCGCCAGCAGCCACCTTACAGGGGACCAAGAGACCCAGTACTTC
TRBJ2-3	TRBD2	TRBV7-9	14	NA	CASRTSEITDTQYF	TGTGCCAGTCGGACTAGCGAGATCACAGATACGCAGTATTTT
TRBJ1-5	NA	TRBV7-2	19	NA	CASSSGDQLLWGGNQPQHF	TGTGCCAGCAGCTCGGGGGATCAGCTACTATGGGGCGGCAATCAGCCCCAGCATTTT
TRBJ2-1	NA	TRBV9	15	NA	CASSPTTGSHNEQFF	TGTGCCAGCAGCCCAACGACTGGGTCCCACAATGAGCAGTTCTTC
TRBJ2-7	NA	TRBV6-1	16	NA	CASSESLWSGLNEQYF	TGTGCCAGCAGTGAGTCACTGTGGTCAGGGCTGAACGAGCAGTACTTC
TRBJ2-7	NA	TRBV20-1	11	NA	CSAHVAPEQYF	TGCAGTGCTCACGTGGCCCCCGAGCAGTACTTC
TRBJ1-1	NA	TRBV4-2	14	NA	CASSYRSQNTEAFF	TGTGCCAGCAGCTACAGGTCCCAGAACACTGAAGCTTTCTTT
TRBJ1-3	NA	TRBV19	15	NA	CASSHVHSSGNTIYF	TGTGCCAGTAGTCATGTGCACAGCTCTGGAAACACCATATATTTT